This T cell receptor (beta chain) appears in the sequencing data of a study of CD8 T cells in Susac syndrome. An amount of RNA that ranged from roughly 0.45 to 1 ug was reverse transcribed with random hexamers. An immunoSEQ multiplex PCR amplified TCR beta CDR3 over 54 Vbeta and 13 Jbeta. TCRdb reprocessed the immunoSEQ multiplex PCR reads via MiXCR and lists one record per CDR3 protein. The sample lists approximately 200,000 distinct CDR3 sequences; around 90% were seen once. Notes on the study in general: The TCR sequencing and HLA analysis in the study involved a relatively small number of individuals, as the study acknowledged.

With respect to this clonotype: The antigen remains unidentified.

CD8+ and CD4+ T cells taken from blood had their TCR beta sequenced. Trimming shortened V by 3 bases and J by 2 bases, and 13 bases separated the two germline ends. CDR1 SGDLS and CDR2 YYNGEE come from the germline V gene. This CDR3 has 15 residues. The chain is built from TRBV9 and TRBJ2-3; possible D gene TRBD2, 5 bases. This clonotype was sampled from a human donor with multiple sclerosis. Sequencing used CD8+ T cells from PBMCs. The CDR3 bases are TGTGCCAGCAGCGCCGGGGTTGGGATCACAGATACGCAGTATTTT. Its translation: CASSAGVGITDTQYF. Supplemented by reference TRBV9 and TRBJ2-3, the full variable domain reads DSGVTQTPKHLITATGQRVTLRCSPRSGDLSVYWYQQSLDQGLQFLIQYYNGEERAKGNILERFSAQQFPDLHSELNLSSLELGDSALYFCASSAGVGITDTQYFGPGTRLTVL.